A selection of T cell receptor beta chains follows, all from one sample in a study of T cell repertoires in cytomegalovirus infection. In TCRdb, the reads were re-called with MiXCR into one record per CDR3 protein. The table includes approximately 150,000 distinct CDR3 sequences, 5% to 6.5% detected once. Material for sequencing was PBMCs. All receptors come from a human donor in good health (CMV status not recorded). Some clones in this sample may be carry-over from other donors' samples. CDR3s include the opening cysteine and the closing phenylalanine or tryptophan. D genes are given only for firm matches. Clone sizes are given selectively: once, few, many, or a class where the clone is expanded.

J gene	clone size	V gene	D gene	CDR3 DNA	CDR3 protein
TRBJ2-3	many	TRBV7-2	TRBD2	TGTGCCAGCAGCCCCCGGACTAGCGGGGCTAGCACAGATACGCAGTATTTT	CASSPRTSGASTDTQYF
TRBJ2-7	.	TRBV27	TRBD1	TGTGCCAGCAGTATCACCGGGACAGGCTACGAGCAGTACTTC	CASSITGTGYEQYF
TRBJ2-1	few	TRBV7-9	TRBD2	TGTGCCAGCAAAAGCGGGGGGGCGGGGATGCATGAGCAGTTCTTC	CASKSGGAGMHEQFF
TRBJ1-2	many	TRBV7-9	TRBD1	TGTGCCAGCAGCGCGCCGGGACAGGGGGGTGGCTACACCTTC	CASSAPGQGGGYTF
TRBJ1-1	many	TRBV20-1	.	TGCAGTGCTAGCTCAGGGAACACTGAAGCTTTCTTT	CSASSGNTEAFF
TRBJ1-1	.	TRBV7-9	.	TGTGCCAGCAGCTCCAGTTCTGAAGCTTTCTTT	CASSSSSEAFF
TRBJ1-1	.	TRBV29-1	.	TGCAGCGTTGAACTGCGGGGTGAGAACACTGAAGCTTTCTTT	CSVELRGENTEAFF
TRBJ1-1	many	TRBV6-2/TRBV6-3	.	TGTGCCAGCAGTTACCCCACTGAAGCTTTCTTT	CASSYPTEAFF
TRBJ2-5	many	TRBV7-2	TRBD1	TGTGCCAGCAGCCAAGACAGGGGTCAAGAGACCCAGTACTTC	CASSQDRGQETQYF
TRBJ2-7	many	TRBV7-2	TRBD1	TGTGCCAGCAGCAGAAGCCCGGGACAGGGCTACGAGCAGTACTTC	CASSRSPGQGYEQYF
TRBJ2-2	.	TRBV4-1	TRBD1	TGCGCCAGCAGCTGGACAGGGCTGGACACCGGGGAGCTGTTTTTT	CASSWTGLDTGELFF
TRBJ2-2	once	TRBV27	TRBD1	TGTGCCAGCAGCCCCAGGACAGGTTTTTTAATGAACACCGGGGAGCTGTTTTTT	CASSPRTGFLMNTGELFF
TRBJ2-1	.	TRBV29-1	.	TGCAGCGTTTTTGACAATGAGCAGTTCTTC	CSVFDNEQFF
TRBJ2-7	many	TRBV2	TRBD1	TGTGCCAGCAGTGGGTCCTTGGGACAGGGTGTCTACGAGCAGTACTTC	CASSGSLGQGVYEQYF
TRBJ1-2	many	TRBV20-1	.	TGCAGTGCTAGAGATGACAAGGGCTATGGCTACACCTTC	CSARDDKGYGYTF
TRBJ1-1	many	TRBV7-3	.	TGTGCCAGCAGCTTTCAGCCGGGGCGTGGGGACACTGAAGCTTTCTTT	CASSFQPGRGDTEAFF
TRBJ2-3	few	TRBV10-3	.	TGTGCCATCAAGGTGGTAGGTGGCACAGATACGCAGTATTTT	CAIKVVGGTDTQYF
TRBJ1-6	many	TRBV7-2	.	TGTGCCAGCAGCTTAACGTCAGTAGATAATTCACCCCTCCACTTT	CASSLTSVDNSPLHF
TRBJ2-7	many	TRBV7-2	.	TGTGCCAGCAGCTTAAACAGGGTCCACGAGCAGTACTTC	CASSLNRVHEQYF
TRBJ1-5	many	TRBV4-1	.	TGCGCCAGCAGCCAAGCGCCGACGGGCAATCAGCCCCAGCATTTT	CASSQAPTGNQPQHF
TRBJ1-1	many	TRBV2	.	TGTGCCAGCGGGGGAAGGACTGAAGCTTTCTTT	CASGGRTEAFF
TRBJ2-3	many	TRBV4-1	.	TGCGCCAGCAGCCAAGTAACCACAGATACGCAGTATTTT	CASSQVTTDTQYF
TRBJ1-6	.	TRBV7-9	.	TGTGCCAGCAGCCTGGGCACGGCTAATAATTCACCCCTCCACTTT	CASSLGTANNSPLHF
TRBJ2-5	many	TRBV7-2	TRBD2	TGTGCCAGCAGCCTCGCGGCGGGGGGGTTGGAGACCCAGTACTTC	CASSLAAGGLETQYF
TRBJ2-1	few	TRBV5-1	TRBD2	TGCGCCAGCAGCTGGGCCGGGACTACTTACAATGAGCAGTTCTTC	CASSWAGTTYNEQFF
TRBJ1-1	many	TRBV14	.	TGTGCCAGCAGCCAAGTAAGGCAGTCTGAAGCTTTCTTT	CASSQVRQSEAFF
TRBJ1-5	many	TRBV11-2	TRBD1	TGTGCCAGCAGCCCCGGGACAGGGATAAGTCAGCCCCAGCATTTT	CASSPGTGISQPQHF
TRBJ2-7	many	TRBV27	TRBD1	TGTGCCAGCAGTTCGCGACAGGGGTTTGCCGAGCAGTACTTC	CASSSRQGFAEQYF
TRBJ2-5	many	TRBV7-8	TRBD1	TGTGCCAGCTTGGGCCGGGACAGGGGGGAGACCCAGTACTTC	CASLGRDRGETQYF
TRBJ1-5	many	TRBV7-8	.	TGTGCCAGCACCATTTCGGCAGGCGGAGTACTCCCTCAGCCCCAGCATTTT	CASTISAGGVLPQPQHF
TRBJ1-5	.	TRBV19	TRBD1	TGTGCCAGTAGTATTTCAGGGGGCAGCCAGCCCCAGCATTTT	CASSISGGSQPQHF
TRBJ2-3	.	TRBV20-1	TRBD2	TGCAGTGCTAGTGGGACTAGCACCACAGATACGCAGTATTTT	CSASGTSTTDTQYF
TRBJ2-2	.	TRBV7-3	TRBD1	TGTGCCAGCAGCCCTCCGGGACAGGGGGCTCCGGGCACCGGGGAGCTGTTTTTT	CASSPPGQGAPGTGELFF
TRBJ2-7	.	TRBV29-1	.	TGCAGCGTACAATCGGGGCAACCCTTCTACGAGCAGTACTTC	CSVQSGQPFYEQYF
TRBJ2-7	.	TRBV13	.	TGTGCCAGCAGCTTAGAAGGTAGCGCCAACTCCTACGAGCAGTACTTC	CASSLEGSANSYEQYF
TRBJ1-5	many	TRBV11-2	.	TGTGCCAGCAGTTCCCGCGGGAATCAGCCCCAGCATTTT	CASSSRGNQPQHF
TRBJ2-2	few	TRBV20-1	TRBD2	TGCAGTGCAGGACTAGCGGGGGCCCACGGGGAGCTGTTTTTT	CSAGLAGAHGELFF
TRBJ2-5	many	TRBV28	TRBD2	TGTGCCAGCAGTTTAGGCGGGAGCCAAGAGACCCAGTACTTC	CASSLGGSQETQYF
TRBJ1-3	few	TRBV7-9	.	TGTGCCAGCAGCTCCGGGTTCACCATATATTTT	CASSSGFTIYF
TRBJ1-1	.	TRBV29-1	.	TGCAGCGGCCAAGGGACAATGAACACTGAAGCTTTCTTT	CSGQGTMNTEAFF
TRBJ2-2	.	TRBV7-2	.	TGTGCCAGCACCCACAGGGCGAACACCGGGGAGCTGTTTTTT	CASTHRANTGELFF
TRBJ2-1	many	TRBV7-2	TRBD2	TGTGCCAGCAGCTTAGTTAGCGGGGGGGCAAATGAGCAGTTCTTC	CASSLVSGGANEQFF
TRBJ2-3	many	TRBV20-1	TRBD2	TGCAGTGCTCGGAGCGGGGAGGGTACAGATACGCAGTATTTT	CSARSGEGTDTQYF
TRBJ1-3	.	TRBV29-1	.	TGCAGCGTTGAAACAGTAGCGGGAAACACCATATATTTT	CSVETVAGNTIYF
TRBJ1-6	.	TRBV27	TRBD1	TGTGCCAGCAGTTCCCCGGGACAGGCCCCCCTCCACTTT	CASSSPGQAPLHF
TRBJ2-7	few	TRBV20-1	.	TGCAGTGCTCAGGGATACGAGCAGTACTTC	CSAQGYEQYF
TRBJ1-2	.	TRBV28	.	TGTGCCAGCAGTTTATTTCGGGGGTATGGCTACACCTTC	CASSLFRGYGYTF
TRBJ2-2	many	TRBV7-2	TRBD2	TGTGCCAGCAGCATCAGAGCGGGACTAGCCAACACCGGGGAGCTGTTTTTT	CASSIRAGLANTGELFF
TRBJ2-1	many	TRBV7-9	TRBD2	TGTGCCAGCAGCTTAGGGGTTCTCGGGACTAGCGGGGTCTACAATGAGCAGTTCTTC	CASSLGVLGTSGVYNEQFF
TRBJ1-3	.	TRBV20-1	.	TGCAGTGCATGGGGACGGTCCTCTGGAAACACCATATATTTT	CSAWGRSSGNTIYF
TRBJ1-5	many	TRBV2	.	TGTGCCAGCAGTGAAGCTAACAGGGCTACGAATCAGCCCCAGCATTTT	CASSEANRATNQPQHF
TRBJ1-5	many	TRBV7-2	.	TGTGCCAGCAGTCATACAGGCCTTAGAAAGGGCAATCAGCCCCAGCATTTT	CASSHTGLRKGNQPQHF
TRBJ2-7	many	TRBV6-2/TRBV6-3	TRBD1	TGTGCCAGCAGTTACTCCGGGACAGGACTTCGACTATCCTCCTACGAGCAGTACTTC	CASSYSGTGLRLSSYEQYF
TRBJ1-5	many	TRBV20-1	TRBD1	TGCAGTGCTAGAGACCTTAGACAGGGACAACAGCCCCAGCATTTT	CSARDLRQGQQPQHF
TRBJ1-5	few	TRBV15	.	TGTGCCACCAATCCGGGACCCTATCAGCCCCAGCATTTT	CATNPGPYQPQHF
TRBJ2-1	.	TRBV28	TRBD2	TGTGCCAGCACCTTAAACCGGGGGGATGAGCAGTTCTTC	CASTLNRGDEQFF